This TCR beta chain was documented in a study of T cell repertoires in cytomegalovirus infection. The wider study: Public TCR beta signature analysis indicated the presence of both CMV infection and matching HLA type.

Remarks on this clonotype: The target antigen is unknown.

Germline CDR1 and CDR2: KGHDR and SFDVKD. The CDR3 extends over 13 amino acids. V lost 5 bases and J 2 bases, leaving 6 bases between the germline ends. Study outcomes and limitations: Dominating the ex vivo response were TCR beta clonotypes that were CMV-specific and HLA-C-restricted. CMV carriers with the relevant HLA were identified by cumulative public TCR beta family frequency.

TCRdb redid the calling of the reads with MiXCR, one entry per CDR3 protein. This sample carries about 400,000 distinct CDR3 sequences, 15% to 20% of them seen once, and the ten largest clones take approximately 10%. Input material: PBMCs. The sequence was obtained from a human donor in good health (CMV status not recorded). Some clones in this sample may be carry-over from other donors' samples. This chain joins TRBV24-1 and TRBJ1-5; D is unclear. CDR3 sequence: CATSAGGNQPQHF. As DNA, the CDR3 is TGTGCCACCAGTGCAGGAGGCAATCAGCCCCAGCATTTT.